This T cell receptor (beta chain) originates from a study of tumor-infiltrating lymphocytes in localized non-small cell lung cancer. For the study at large: Tumor tissue and non-adjacent uninvolved lung came from each patient. The study's findings and limits: T-cell fraction did not differ between immunotypes IM1 and IM2.

Clones were sequenced by immunoSEQ multiplex PCR, and TCRdb holds only the in-frame ones, with some missing. The table lists roughly 9,900 clones, about 69% of them singletons. This clone was observed a few times. Its specificity is not known. This CDR3 spans 12 amino acids. Germline CDR1 MNHNS, CDR2 SASEGT. V dropped 7 bases and J dropped 4 bases, with 8 bases sitting between them. The gene calls are TRBV6-1 and TRBJ1-5, with TRBD1 as a possible D gene (5 bases). The TCR was taken from a human donor with non-small cell lung cancer. Sequenced sample: lung tumor tissue. CDR3 bases: TGTGCCAGCAAAGGGGTGAATCAGCCCCAGCATTTT. Residues: CASKGVNQPQHF.